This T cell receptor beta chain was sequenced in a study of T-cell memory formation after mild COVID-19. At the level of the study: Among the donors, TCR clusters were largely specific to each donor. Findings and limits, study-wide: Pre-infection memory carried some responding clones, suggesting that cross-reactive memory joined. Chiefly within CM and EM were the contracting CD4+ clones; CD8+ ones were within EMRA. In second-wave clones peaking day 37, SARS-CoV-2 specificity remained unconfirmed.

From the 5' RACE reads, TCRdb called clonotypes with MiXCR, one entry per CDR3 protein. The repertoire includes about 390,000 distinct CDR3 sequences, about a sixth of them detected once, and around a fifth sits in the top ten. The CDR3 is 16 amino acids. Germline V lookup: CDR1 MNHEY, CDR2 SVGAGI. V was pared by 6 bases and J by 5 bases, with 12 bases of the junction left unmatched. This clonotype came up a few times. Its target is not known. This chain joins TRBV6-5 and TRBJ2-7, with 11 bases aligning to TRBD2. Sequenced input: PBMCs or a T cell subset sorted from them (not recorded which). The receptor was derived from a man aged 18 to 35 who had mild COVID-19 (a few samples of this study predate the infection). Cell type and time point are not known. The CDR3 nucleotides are TGTGCCAGCAGCCGAGCTAGCGGGGGGAGTAGGAACGAGCAGTACTTC. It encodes CASSRASGGSRNEQYF.